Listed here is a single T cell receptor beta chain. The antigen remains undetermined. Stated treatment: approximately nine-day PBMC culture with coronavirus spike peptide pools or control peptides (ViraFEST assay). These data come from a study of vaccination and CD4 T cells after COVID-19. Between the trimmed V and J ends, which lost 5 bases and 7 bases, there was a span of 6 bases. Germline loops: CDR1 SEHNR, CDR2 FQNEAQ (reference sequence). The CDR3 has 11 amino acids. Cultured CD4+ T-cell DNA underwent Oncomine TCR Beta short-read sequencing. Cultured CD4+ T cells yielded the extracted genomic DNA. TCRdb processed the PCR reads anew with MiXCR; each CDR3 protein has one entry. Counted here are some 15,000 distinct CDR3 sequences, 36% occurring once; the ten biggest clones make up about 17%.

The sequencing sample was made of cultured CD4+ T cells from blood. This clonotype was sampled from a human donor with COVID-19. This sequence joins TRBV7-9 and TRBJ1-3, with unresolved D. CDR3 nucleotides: TGTGCCAGCAGCCCGCAGAACACCATATATTTT. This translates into CASSPQNTIYF.